The sequence of this TCR beta chain was determined in a study of cytomegalovirus exposure and HLA in healthy donors. Overall study: From HLA-typed donors, an early data release held around 80 million unique TCRs.

The PCR employed 60 Vbeta primers together with 13 Jbeta primers. Here immunoSEQ multiplex PCR was the method, and the copy in TCRdb shows in-frame clones only, minus some. This sample carries about 89,000 clones, under 85% of them seen once, and the ten largest clones take roughly 1.3%. As concerns this clone: Antigen unknown.

Findings of the study overall: A later analysis reportedly identified an Asian-associated ancestry cluster as carrying fewer N-insertions than the approximately 620-donor mean. Further analysis, carried out later, found HLA-associated TCR beta chains more clonally expanded than equally common other chains.

Material: PBMCs. This sequence was found in a male donor in good health and CMV-seronegative.

The CDR3 sequence: CAGRTSGSYEQYF. CDR3 nucleotide sequence: TGTGCCGGGCGGACTAGCGGGAGCTACGAGCAGTACTTC. This chain uses TRBV11-2 with TRBJ2-7; 13 nucleotides line up with TRBD2. CDR1 is SGHAT and CDR2 is FQNNGV in the germline V gene. The CDR3 has 13 amino acids. Trimming cost V 11 bases and J 3 bases; bases outside gene matches: 4.